A selection of T cell receptor beta chains follows, all from one sample in a study of cytomegalovirus exposure and HLA in healthy donors. Only in-frame clones appear in the TCRdb table, and some are missing; sequencing was by immunoSEQ multiplex PCR. The sample holds about 250,000 clones; approximately 78% are singletons and the top ten take 0.45% to 0.5%. Sequenced input: PBMCs. These receptors came from a boy under 18 in good health and CMV-seronegative. CDR3s include the opening cysteine and the closing phenylalanine or tryptophan. D genes are given only for firm matches. Rows may omit the clone size; those that give it use once, few, many or a size class.

j_call,clone_size,d_call,v_call,cdr3_nt,cdr3_aa
TRBJ1-2,.,.,TRBV4-1,TGCGCCAGCAGCCAAGTCGGGCAGGGGAAGGGCTACACCTTC,CASSQVGQGKGYTF
TRBJ1-2,few,TRBD1,TRBV5-1,TGCGCCAGCAGCGCGACAGGGTGGTCGGGCTATGGCTACACCTTC,CASSATGWSGYGYTF
TRBJ2-5,.,TRBD2,TRBV10-3,TGTGCCATCGGGGGGGATGAGACCCAGTACTTC,CAIGGDETQYF
TRBJ2-3,.,.,TRBV6-5,TGTGCCAGCAGCCGAGGCGGAGATACGCAGTATTTT,CASSRGGDTQYF
TRBJ2-5,.,.,TRBV11-2,TGTGCCAGCAGCTTAGATCGGAGAACCCAGTACTTC,CASSLDRRTQYF
TRBJ1-2,.,.,TRBV6-6,TGTGCCAGCAGGCAAGATGACAGGCCCCCTCCCTATGGCTACACCTTC,CASRQDDRPPPYGYTF
TRBJ2-7,few,.,TRBV30,TGTGCCCTCCACCACCTCCAGGGTGGATCCTACGAGCAGTACTTC,CALHHLQGGSYEQYF
TRBJ2-1,.,.,TRBV4-1,TGCGCCAGCAGCCAAGTGGTTAGCGGAGTCTACAATGAGCAGTTCTTC,CASSQVVSGVYNEQFF
TRBJ1-2,.,.,TRBV30,TGTGCCTGGAGTGTACGGTTAATTGGGAAGGGGCACCCCGCCACGTTGGGCTACACCTTC,CAWSVRLIGKGHPATLGYTF
TRBJ2-3,.,TRBD2,TRBV5-1,TGCGCCAGCAGCCCCATGATCTCGGGGGGGCCTACCGATACGCAGTATTTT,CASSPMISGGPTDTQYF
TRBJ2-7,.,TRBD2,TRBV5-4,TGTGCCAGCAGCTCCCCTGGGCTAGCGGACTACGAGCAGTACTTC,CASSSPGLADYEQYF
TRBJ1-5,once,.,TRBV6-5,TGTGCCAGCAGTTACTCGGGAGTCAACAATCAGCCCCAGCATTTT,CASSYSGVNNQPQHF
TRBJ1-4,.,TRBD1,TRBV27,TGTGCCAGCAGTTTGACGGGACAGGGAGGTGAAAAACTGTTTTTT,CASSLTGQGGEKLFF
TRBJ1-4,.,TRBD1,TRBV19,TGTGCCAGTAACGTCGGTCTCAGGGGGGAAAAACTGTTTTTT,CASNVGLRGEKLFF
TRBJ2-1,few,.,TRBV5-1,TGCGCCAGCAGCTTGGGTGGGAGCAATGAGCAGTTCTTC,CASSLGGSNEQFF
TRBJ2-3,.,.,TRBV9,TGTGCCAGCAGCGTGAGCGCAGATACGCAGTATTTT,CASSVSADTQYF
TRBJ2-7,.,.,TRBV5-1,TGCGCCAGCAGCTTGGGGGGGGACAGTTACGAGCAGTACTTC,CASSLGGDSYEQYF
TRBJ1-5,.,.,TRBV19,TGTGCCAGTAGACCACACCGGAATGGGGCAAGGGATCAGCCCCAGCATTTT,CASRPHRNGARDQPQHF
TRBJ2-2,once,TRBD1,TRBV29-1,TGCAGCGTCAAGAGACCGGGACAGCCTTTGAACACCGGGGAGCTGTTTTTT,CSVKRPGQPLNTGELFF
TRBJ1-4,.,TRBD1,TRBV19,TGTGCCAGTAGTAGGGACAGGGGAAAACTGTTTTTT,CASSRDRGKLFF
TRBJ1-3,once,.,TRBV11-2,TGTGCCAGCAGCTTAATGCCTCCGGGACACCGGTCATTTGGAAACACCATATATTTT,CASSLMPPGHRSFGNTIYF
TRBJ1-2,.,.,TRBV2,TGTGCCAGCAGTGAAGCGGACAGCAACTATGGCTACACCTTC,CASSEADSNYGYTF
TRBJ2-3,.,.,TRBV4-1,TGCGCCAGCAGCCAAGATAAATTCCGGGTAAGAGATACGCAGTATTTT,CASSQDKFRVRDTQYF
TRBJ1-5,.,.,TRBV9,TGTGCCAGCAGCCTTGGGACATCGGGTCAGCCCCAGCATTTT,CASSLGTSGQPQHF
TRBJ1-5,.,TRBD1,TRBV5-4,TGTGCCAGCAGCTTGGGGGGACAGGGGTGTCCCCAGCATTTT,CASSLGGQGCPQHF
TRBJ1-2,once,TRBD1,TRBV2,TGTGCCAGCAATGAAGCTGGACAGGGCTATGGCTACACCTTC,CASNEAGQGYGYTF
TRBJ2-7,few,.,TRBV13,TGTGCCAGCAGTGACAGAGCCTACGAGCAGTACTTC,CASSDRAYEQYF
TRBJ1-1,.,.,TRBV6-6,TGTGCCAGCAGGAGGGAGGCTAACACTGAAGCTTTCTTT,CASRREANTEAFF
TRBJ2-3,.,.,TRBV11-2,TGTGCCAGCAGCCTCCGAGGACTCGATGATACGCAGTATTTT,CASSLRGLDDTQYF
TRBJ2-3,few,TRBD2,TRBV18,TGTGCCAGCTCAATCGGACTAGCAGATACGCAGTATTTT,CASSIGLADTQYF
TRBJ1-1,.,TRBD1,TRBV29-1,TGCAGCGTACGACAGGGGCCAAGGGGGACTGAAGCTTTCTTT,CSVRQGPRGTEAFF
TRBJ2-4,.,.,TRBV5-4,TGTGCCAGCAGCCTCCCGGAGGGGGCACCGACCAAAAACATTCAGTACTTC,CASSLPEGAPTKNIQYF
TRBJ2-3,.,TRBD2,TRBV9,TGTGCCAGCAGCGTAAGCGGGAGGGGGGTAACAGATACGCAGTATTTT,CASSVSGRGVTDTQYF
TRBJ2-1,.,TRBD2,TRBV7-9,TGTGCCAGCAGCTCCCTTTATAGCGGGGGAGGCTCCTACAATGAGCAGTTCTTC,CASSSLYSGGGSYNEQFF
TRBJ2-7,.,TRBD1,TRBV13,TGTGCCAGCAGCTACCGGGACAGCTCCTACGAGCAGTACTTC,CASSYRDSSYEQYF
TRBJ2-3,.,.,TRBV1,TGCACCAGCAGCCAAGAGGAAAAGAACAGGCCCTCCACAGATACGCAGTATTTT,CTSSQEEKNRPSTDTQYF
TRBJ2-5,.,.,TRBV6-5,TGTGCCAGCAGATCAGAAGGAGCTCAAGAGACCCAGTACTTC,CASRSEGAQETQYF
TRBJ1-5,.,TRBD1,TRBV9,TGTGCCAGCAGCGCCGTGGACAGGGTGGGGCAGCCCCAGCATTTT,CASSAVDRVGQPQHF
TRBJ2-5,.,TRBD2,TRBV11-3,TGCGCCAGCAGCACCCGCACAGCGGGGGGGCAAGAGACCCAGTACTTC,CASSTRTAGGQETQYF
TRBJ2-7,.,.,TRBV27,TGTGCCAGCAAGCGAGGGTACGAGCAGTACTTC,CASKRGYEQYF
TRBJ2-7,few,.,TRBV4-1,TGCGCCAGCAGCCAAGACGTCGGGGAAGGGCAGTACTTC,CASSQDVGEGQYF
TRBJ2-1,.,TRBD1,TRBV19,TGTGCCAGTAGTATAGTAAGGGACAGGGGTAATGAGCAGTTCTTC,CASSIVRDRGNEQFF
TRBJ2-5,.,TRBD1,TRBV25-1,TGTGCCAGCAAAGGGACAGGGGCTTGGGAGACCCAGTACTTC,CASKGTGAWETQYF
TRBJ2-7,.,TRBD1,TRBV10-3,TGTGCCATCACCACGGACAGGGGACGCCCCTACGAGCAGTACTTC,CAITTDRGRPYEQYF
TRBJ1-5,.,.,TRBV7-9,TGTGCCAGCCGCACATCACAGCCCCAGCATTTT,CASRTSQPQHF
TRBJ2-1,.,.,TRBV6-4,TGTGCCAGCAGTGAGTCCCCTAGGACAATCTCCTACAATGAGCAGTTCTTC,CASSESPRTISYNEQFF
TRBJ2-7,.,.,TRBV9,TGTGCCAGCAGCTCTGGGCCCGGACTACCCGGCGAGCAGTACTTC,CASSSGPGLPGEQYF
TRBJ1-4,.,.,TRBV7-9,TGTGCCAGCAGCACTAGCGGACGAGGGAATGAAAAACTGTTTTTT,CASSTSGRGNEKLFF
TRBJ1-1,few,.,TRBV19,TGTGCCAGTAGTATAGGGTGGCGGTCCGGCACTGAAGCTTTCTTT,CASSIGWRSGTEAFF